The clone carrying this TCR beta chain came up many times. Germline V gene data show CDR1 as DFQATT and CDR2 as SNEGSKA (reference sequence). The J segment lost 5 bases and the V segment lost 1 base, leaving 5 bases of the junction unmatched. This CDR3 region has 14 residues. This record comes from a study of Graves' ophthalmopathy and Graves' hyperthyroidism. The sequenced template was RNA, covering the TCR beta CDR3 region. The authors performed first-round RT-PCR with HTBI primers and then a second-round multiplex PCR. TCRdb fed the multiplex PCR reads into MiXCR, producing one record per CDR3 protein. The sample has 300,000 to 450,000 distinct CDR3 sequences; 15% to 20% are singletons.

The chain joins TRBV20-1 to TRBJ2-7; TRBD2 matches at 10 bases. The receptor's source is an adult woman with stable Graves' hyperthyroidism. The sequenced material came from peripheral blood. This chain's CDR3 is CSARASGRLDEQYF. The CDR3 region has the DNA TGCAGTGCTAGAGCTAGCGGGAGATTGGACGAGCAGTACTTC.